This T cell receptor beta chain was recorded in a study of shared clonotypes between healthy human individuals. Clones were sequenced by immunoSEQ multiplex PCR, and TCRdb holds only the in-frame ones, with some missing. The data contain more than 2 million clones, just under 95% of them singletons. In the case of this clone: Antigen: not known.

In germline, CDR1 is SGDLS, CDR2 YYNGEE. Trimming left V 5 bases short and J 3 bases short, with 9 bases between. The CDR3 is made up of 13 amino acids. CD8 cells classed as naive were CD45RO-negative and positively selected for CCR7, excluding terminally differentiated effector memory CD45RA+ cells. General observations from the study: Clonotypes shared by all four donors outscored non-shared clonotypes in generation probability. Estimated richness values were generally larger in naive subsets than in memory subsets.

The sequenced sample consisted of naive CD8+ T cells sorted from blood. The sequence derives from a man in his late teens or twenties in good health. The V call is TRBV9, the J call TRBJ2-1, with D perhaps TRBD1 (6 bases). In nucleotides, the CDR3 is TGTGCCAGCAGTGAGGGGGACTACAATGAGCAGTTCTTC. This gives the protein CASSEGDYNEQFF.